This T cell receptor (beta chain) derives from a study of T-cell memory formation after mild COVID-19. Looked up from germline, CDR1 is SGHTA and CDR2 is FQGNSA. The CDR3 spans 16 residues. With 1 base removed from V and 5 bases from J, the gap between germline ends came to 14 bases. TCRdb reanalysed the 5' RACE reads using MiXCR and keeps one entry per CDR3 protein. The sample lists under 250,000 distinct CDR3 sequences; 15% were seen once. Of note for this clonotype: Antigen specificity is unknown.

General study findings and limits: Clones that contracted from day 15 to 85 had balanced CD4/CD8; later expanders were CD4+ biased. Second-wave clones with a day 37 peak had unconfirmed SARS-CoV-2 specificity.

Source material: PBMCs or a T cell subset sorted from them (not recorded which). This chain joins TRBV7-2 and TRBJ2-2; tentatively, D is TRBD2 (5 bases). The sequence came from an adult woman who had mild COVID-19 (a few samples of this study predate the infection). Cell type and time point are not known. The CDR3 DNA follows: TGTGCCAGCAGCTTAGGGACTGGGAGTGGAACCGGGGAGCTGTTTTTT. It specifies CASSLGTGSGTGELFF.